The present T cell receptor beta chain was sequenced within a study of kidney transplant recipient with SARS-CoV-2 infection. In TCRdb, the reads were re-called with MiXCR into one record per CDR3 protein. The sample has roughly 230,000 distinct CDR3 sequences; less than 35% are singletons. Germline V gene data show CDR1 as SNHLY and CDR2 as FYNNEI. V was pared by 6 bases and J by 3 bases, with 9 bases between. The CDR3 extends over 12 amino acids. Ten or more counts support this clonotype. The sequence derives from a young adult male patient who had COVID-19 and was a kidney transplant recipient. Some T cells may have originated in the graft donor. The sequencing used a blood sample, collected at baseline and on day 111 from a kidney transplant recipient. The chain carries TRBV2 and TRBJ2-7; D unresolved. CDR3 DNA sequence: TGTGCCAGCAGGGGAAGAGGCTACGAGCAGTACTTC. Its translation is CASRGRGYEQYF. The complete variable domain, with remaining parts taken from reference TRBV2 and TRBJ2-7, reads EPEVTQTPSHQVTQMGQEVILRCVPISNHLYFYWYRQILGQKVEFLVSFYNNEISEKSEIFDDQFSVERPDGSNFTLKIRSTKLEDSAMYFCASRGRGYEQYFGPGTRLTVT.